This TCR beta chain was sequenced for a study of shared clonotypes between healthy human individuals. Between the trimmed V and J ends, which lost 6 bases and 4 bases, there was a span of 16 bases. The CDR3 runs 15 residues. Germline CDR1 reads ENHRY; CDR2 reads SYGVKD. Sequencing used immunoSEQ multiplex PCR; TCRdb keeps in-frame clones, though not all of them. This sample has about 980,000 clones; over 75% occur once, and the top ten carry around 1.4%. This receptor was identified in a man aged 18-30 years in good health. The sequencing input was memory CD4+ T cells sorted from blood. The subset: CD45RA-negative fraction. This chain connects TRBV10-3 to TRBJ1-3; the D is unclear. The CDR3 spells CAIRTDRKGGNTIYF. The CDR3 DNA reads TGTGCCATCAGGACGGATCGAAAAGGGGGAAACACCATATATTTT.